Shown below are 13 T cell receptor beta chains from a single sample sequenced in a study of T cells in localized non-small cell lung cancer. Produced via immunoSEQ multiplex PCR; TCRdb's table is partial and in-frame only. The table has approximately 57,000 clones, about nine tenths seen once. The sample here was peripheral blood, taken before any cancer treatment. The receptors shown here come from a woman between 35 and 75 years old with stage I lung adenocarcinoma.

This clone has a handful of counts. V gene TRBV7-6 combines with J gene TRBJ2-2, with 10 bases identical to TRBD1. V lost 5 bases and J lost 3; bases outside the gene matches: 6. Per the germline V gene, CDR1 is SGHVS and CDR2 is FNYEAQ. The CDR3 contains 16 residues. The CDR3 DNA follows: TGTGCCAGCAGCCAAGGGACAGGGGAGTACACCGGGGAGCTGTTTTTT. Its protein product is CASSQGTGEYTGELFF.

This chain uses TRBV7-9 with TRBJ2-3; tentatively, D is TRBD1 (6 bases). Germline CDR1 and CDR2: SEHNR and FQNEAQ (reference sequence). Between the trimmed V and J ends, which lost 5 bases and 6 bases, there was a span of 15 bases. The CDR3 sequence is 14 residues long. CDR3 in amino acids: CASSRSDRIDTQYF. The CDR3 nucleotides are TGTGCCAGCAGCCGATCAGACAGGATCGATACGCAGTATTTT.

The rearrangement uses TRBV30 and TRBJ1-1; D unresolved. The CDR3 spans 15 residues. The germline V gene encodes CDR1 GTSNPN and CDR2 SVGIG (reference sequence). Between the trimmed V and J ends, which lost 2 bases and 1 base, there was a span of 14 bases. The CDR3 region has the DNA TGTGCCTGGAGTATCTGGGGAGCATCGAACACTGAAGCTTTCTTT. Translation gives CAWSIWGASNTEAFF.

The CDR3 here is CAWDRGFFGTEAFF. CDR3 bases: TGTGCCTGGGACAGGGGGTTTTTTGGCACTGAAGCTTTCTTT. This sequence joins TRBV30 and TRBJ1-1; TRBD1 agrees at 9 bases. Unmatched junction bases numbered 8, after V lost 5 bases and J lost 4 bases. CDR1 GTSNPN and CDR2 SVGIG come from the germline V gene (reference sequence). This CDR3 contains 14 residues.

The chain carries TRBV4-1 and TRBJ2-3, with D perhaps TRBD2 (7 bases). Trimming cost V 1 base and J 2 bases, with 16 bases left between them. Looked up from germline, CDR1 is MGHRA and CDR2 is YSYEKL. CDR3 length equals 17 residues. CDR3 loop: CASSQGGGGAFTDTQYF. CDR3 sequence (DNA): TGCGCCAGCAGCCAAGGAGGAGGGGGGGCTTTCACAGATACGCAGTATTTT.

The rearrangement uses TRBV19 and TRBJ1-1; D unclear. The V and J ends lost 8 bases and 3 bases respectively, with 4 bases between them. The CDR3 is made up of 10 amino acids. Germline V gene data show CDR1 as LNHDA and CDR2 as SQIVND (reference sequence). CDR3 nucleotides: TGTGCCAGTGGGTACACTGAAGCTTTCTTT. Translated, it gives CASGYTEAFF.

V gene TRBV7-2 combines with J gene TRBJ2-7, with no clear D. The CDR3 extends over 14 amino acids. Trimming shortened V by 3 bases and J by 0 bases, and 9 bases separated the two germline ends. Germline CDR1 reads SGHTA; CDR2 reads FQGNSA. In nucleotides, the CDR3 is TGTGCCAGCAGCTTGAACGAAAACTCCTACGAGCAGTACTTC. Translating it yields CASSLNENSYEQYF. Drawing the rest from reference TRBV7-2 and TRBJ2-7, the complete variable domain is GAGVSQSPSNKVTEKGKDVELRCDPISGHTALYWYRQSLGQGLEFLIYFQGNSAPDKSGLPSDRFSAERTGGSVSTLTIQRTQQEDSAVYLCASSLNENSYEQYFGPGTRLTVT.

The CDR3 coding sequence is TGTGCCAGTATGGACCTTAGCGGGGGACCCTACAATGAGCAGTTCTTC. Protein: CASMDLSGGPYNEQFF. This chain uses TRBV19 with TRBJ2-1; 9 bases fit TRBD2. This CDR3 has 16 residues. Trimming at V came to 7 bases and at J to 2 bases, leaving 9 bases not matched to a gene. The V gene's germline CDR1 is LNHDA and CDR2 SQIVND (reference sequence).

This rearrangement joins TRBV7-2 to TRBJ2-1; 9 positions match TRBD2. The length of the CDR3 is 14 residues. Per the germline V gene, CDR1 is SGHTA and CDR2 is FQGNSA. V shed 6 bases, J shed 4 bases, and the junction held 4 bases outside the gene matches. For the CDR3, the DNA is TGTGCCAGCAGTTCAAGCGGGGGGTACAATGAGCAGTTCTTC. This gives the protein CASSSSGGYNEQFF. Looking up the rest from reference TRBV7-2 and TRBJ2-1 gives the full variable domain: GAGVSQSPSNKVTEKGKDVELRCDPISGHTALYWYRQSLGQGLEFLIYFQGNSAPDKSGLPSDRFSAERTGGSVSTLTIQRTQQEDSAVYLCASSSSGGYNEQFFGPGTRLTVL.

This clone was detected a few times. The gene calls are TRBV6-5 and TRBJ1-2; 8 nucleotides agree with TRBD1. Germline V gene data show CDR1 as MNHEY and CDR2 as SVGAGI. Trimming removed 6 bases from V and 2 bases from J; junction bases left unmatched: 2. This CDR3 has 13 amino acids. The CDR3 DNA is TGTGCCAGCAGCCGACAGGGGAACTATGGCTACACCTTC. This translates into CASSRQGNYGYTF.

The chain couples TRBV6-1 to TRBJ1-5; TRBD1 matches at 8 bases. The V segment lost 4 bases and the J segment 2 bases; nucleotides outside the gene matches: 7. Germline V gene sequence: CDR1 MNHNS, CDR2 SASEGT. CDR3 length: 16 amino acids. The chain's CDR3 is CASSARTGYGNQPQHF. The CDR3 region has the DNA TGTGCCAGCAGTGCCCGGACAGGGTACGGCAATCAGCCCCAGCATTTT.

The chain recombines TRBV4-2 with TRBJ2-6; no definite D call. The CDR3 totals 16 residues. With 2 bases removed from V and 2 bases from J, the gap between germline ends came to 10 bases. Germline loops: CDR1 LGHNA, CDR2 YNFKEQ. The DNA of the CDR3 is TGTGCCAGCAGCCAAAACGCCGGCACTGGGGCCAACGTCCTGACTTTC. It is translated as CASSQNAGTGANVLTF.

The rearrangement joins TRBV6-6 to TRBJ2-4; 11 bases agree with TRBD2. CDR3 length equals 16 residues. The trim removed 7 bases at V and 5 bases at J, leaving 10 bases unmatched. Germline loops: CDR1 MNHNY, CDR2 SVGAGI (reference sequence). The CDR3 reads CASNLSGGGSQNIQYF. DNA for the CDR3: TGTGCCAGCAACCTTAGCGGGGGGGGCTCTCAAAACATTCAGTACTTC.